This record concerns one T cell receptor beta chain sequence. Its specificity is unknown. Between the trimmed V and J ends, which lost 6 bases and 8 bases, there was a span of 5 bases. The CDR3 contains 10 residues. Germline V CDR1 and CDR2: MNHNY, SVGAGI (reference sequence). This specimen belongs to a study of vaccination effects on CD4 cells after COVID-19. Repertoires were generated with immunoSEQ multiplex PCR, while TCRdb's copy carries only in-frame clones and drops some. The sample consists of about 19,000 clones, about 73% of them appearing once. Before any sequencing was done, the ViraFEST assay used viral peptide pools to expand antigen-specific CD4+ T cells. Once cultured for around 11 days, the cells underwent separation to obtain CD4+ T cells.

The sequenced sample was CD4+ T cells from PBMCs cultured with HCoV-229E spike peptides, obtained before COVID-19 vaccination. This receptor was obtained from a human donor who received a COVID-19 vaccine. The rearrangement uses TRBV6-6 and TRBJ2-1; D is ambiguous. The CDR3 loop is CASRSDEQFF. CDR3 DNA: TGTGCCAGCAGGTCGGATGAGCAGTTCTTC.